Reported below is one T cell receptor (beta chain). Its cognate antigen is unknown. The data are from a study of T cell responses to AZD1222 COVID-19 vaccine. Study outcomes and limitations: After two AZD1222 doses, spike-specific TCR breadth and depth rose versus day 0.

Data came from immunoSEQ multiplex PCR; TCRdb stores just in-frame clones and leaves some out. The data contain about 110,000 clones, about nine tenths of them singletons. This CDR3 region has 13 residues. Trimming shortened V by 5 bases and J by 8 bases, and 15 bases separated the two germline ends. This TCR was recovered from an adult in good health. V usage is TRBV12-3 or TRBV12-4 and J usage is TRBJ1-2; tentative D call: TRBD1 (6 bases). The material was peripheral blood, obtained on day 0 of AZD1222 vaccination. CDR3 coding DNA: TGTGCCAGCAGTCTGGGGGGGGCTAGAGGCTACACCTTC. Protein: CASSLGGARGYTF.